These T cell receptor beta chains were read from a single sample in a study of shared T cell receptors in the human thymus. TCRdb keeps only in-frame clones here, not all; method: immunoSEQ multiplex PCR. This table holds some 720,000 clones, 88% found once. These same data were also listed under a study on human thymus T cells.

Sequenced material: thymocytes. The receptors here all came from a boy less than two years old with a congenital heart defect. Both conserved end residues are part of each CDR3. D genes are given only for firm matches. Rows may omit the clone size; those that give it use once, few, many or a size class.

D	J	length	V	size	CDR3	DNA
TRBD1	TRBJ2-6	19	TRBV30	-	CAWSVRGQDPTSGANVLTF	TGTGCCTGGAGTGTACGTGGACAGGACCCGACCTCTGGGGCCAACGTCCTGACTTTC
TRBD1	TRBJ2-7	16	TRBV27	-	CASSAGTGLRVYEQYF	TGTGCCAGCAGTGCCGGGACAGGCCTCCGGGTCTACGAGCAGTACTTC
TRBD1	TRBJ2-7	13	TRBV2	-	CASSWGQLYEQYF	TGTGCCAGCAGTTGGGGACAGCTCTACGAGCAGTACTTC
TRBD1	TRBJ2-1	15	TRBV5-8	-	CASSFGQGAYNEQFF	TGTGCCAGCAGCTTTGGACAGGGGGCCTACAATGAGCAGTTCTTC
-	TRBJ2-3	16	TRBV4-2	-	CASSQEASESTDTQYF	TGTGCCAGCAGCCAAGAGGCTAGCGAGAGCACAGATACGCAGTATTTT
TRBD2	TRBJ2-1	16	TRBV10-3	-	CAIRATSGRSYNEQFF	TGTGCCATCAGGGCGACTAGCGGGCGCTCCTACAATGAGCAGTTCTTC
TRBD2	TRBJ2-2	16	TRBV5-1	-	CASSNIAGGVPGELFF	TGCGCCAGCAGCAATATAGCGGGAGGGGTACCCGGGGAGCTGTTTTTT
TRBD2	TRBJ2-3	16	TRBV27	-	CASRESGTSGTDTQYF	TGTGCCAGCAGGGAGTCCGGGACTAGCGGCACAGATACGCAGTATTTT
TRBD2	TRBJ2-5	14	TRBV9	-	CASSAKREGETQYF	TGTGCCAGCAGTGCTAAGCGGGAGGGGGAGACCCAGTACTTC
TRBD2	TRBJ2-1	15	TRBV29-1	-	CSVGLSGRPGDEQFF	TGCAGCGTTGGGCTGAGCGGGAGGCCCGGCGATGAGCAGTTCTTC
-	TRBJ1-5	16	TRBV15	-	CATSRSDRTPNQPQHF	TGTGCCACCAGCAGATCCGACAGGACCCCTAATCAGCCCCAGCATTTT
-	TRBJ2-3	19	TRBV4-1	few	CASSQEKGQKGVAADTQYF	TGCGCCAGCAGCCAAGAAAAAGGACAAAAAGGGGTAGCAGCGGATACGCAGTATTTT
-	TRBJ2-1	14	TRBV28	-	CASSLPGPQNEQFF	TGTGCCAGCAGTTTACCAGGGCCACAGAATGAGCAGTTCTTC
-	TRBJ1-4	15	TRBV28	-	CASSLSDSENEKLFF	TGTGCCAGCAGTTTATCGGACAGTGAGAATGAAAAACTGTTTTTT
-	TRBJ2-7	13	TRBV6-5	-	CASSCAGSYEQYF	TGTGCCAGCAGTTGCGCCGGTTCCTACGAGCAGTACTTC
TRBD2	TRBJ2-1	14	TRBV6-5	-	CASSPGGRLNEQFF	TGTGCCAGCAGTCCGGGGGGGAGGCTCAATGAGCAGTTCTTC
TRBD1	TRBJ1-4	11	TRBV29-1	-	CSISRGRKLFF	TGCAGCATTTCCAGGGGGCGAAAACTGTTTTTT
TRBD1	TRBJ1-3	14	TRBV27	-	CASSSGTAGNTIYF	TGTGCCAGCAGCTCAGGGACAGCTGGAAACACCATATATTTT
-	TRBJ2-3	14	TRBV19	few	CASSLARSTDTQYF	TGTGCCAGTAGTCTAGCGCGTAGCACAGATACGCAGTATTTT
TRBD1	TRBJ2-3	18	TRBV27	-	CASRVPTFLTGATDTQYF	TGTGCCAGCAGGGTTCCCACTTTCCTCACAGGGGCCACAGATACGCAGTATTTT
TRBD2	TRBJ2-2	14	TRBV27	-	CATAGAPNTGELFF	TGTGCCACTGCGGGAGCCCCGAACACCGGGGAGCTGTTTTTT
-	TRBJ2-5	12	TRBV14	-	CASSQFEETQYF	TGTGCCAGCAGCCAATTCGAAGAGACCCAGTACTTC
TRBD2	TRBJ2-3	20	TRBV4-3	-	CASSQDERDYYGGDTDTQYF	TGCGCCAGCAGCCAAGACGAAAGGGACTACTACGGAGGTGACACAGATACGCAGTATTTT
TRBD2	TRBJ2-1	20	TRBV4-3	-	CASSHETSGRQGSSYNEQFF	TGCGCCAGCAGCCACGAGACTAGCGGGAGACAGGGTAGCTCCTACAATGAGCAGTTCTTC
TRBD2	TRBJ2-7	19	TRBV7-8	-	CASSLDLGTSGSVNHEQYF	TGTGCCAGCAGCTTAGACCTTGGGACTAGCGGGAGCGTCAACCACGAGCAGTACTTC
-	TRBJ2-5	15	TRBV6-1	-	CASSEGRNPQETQYF	TGTGCCAGCAGTGAAGGGAGGAACCCCCAAGAGACCCAGTACTTC
-	TRBJ2-7	16	TRBV7-9	once	CASSLSLAPSSYEQYF	TGTGCCAGCAGCTTAAGCCTAGCGCCGAGCTCCTACGAGCAGTACTTC
-	TRBJ1-1	14	TRBV15	-	CATSRGRVDPEAFF	TGTGCCACCAGCAGGGGCAGGGTCGACCCTGAAGCTTTCTTT
TRBD2	TRBJ2-3	17	TRBV19	-	CASSPRGMSRGTDTQYF	TGTGCCAGTAGTCCGCGGGGGATGTCTCGGGGCACAGATACGCAGTATTTT
-	TRBJ2-1	16	TRBV10-2	-	CASSELSVRRDNEQFF	TGCGCCAGCAGTGAGCTCAGCGTACGGAGGGACAATGAGCAGTTCTTC
-	TRBJ1-2	14	TRBV25-1	once	CASSRPGHYRGYTF	TGTGCCAGCAGCCGCCCGGGACACTATCGTGGCTACACCTTC
TRBD2	TRBJ2-7	14	TRBV10-2	-	CASKLAGASYEQYF	TGCGCCAGCAAGCTAGCGGGCGCCTCCTACGAGCAGTACTTC
TRBD1	TRBJ1-2	17	TRBV27	-	CASRVLEGQGNNYGYTF	TGTGCCAGCAGAGTTTTGGAGGGACAGGGGAATAACTATGGCTACACCTTC
-	TRBJ1-1	16	TRBV13	-	CASSPYRVEVGTEAFF	TGTGCCAGCAGCCCCTACAGGGTTGAGGTCGGCACTGAAGCTTTCTTT
TRBD2	TRBJ2-7	17	TRBV2	-	CASSQSGQRGLSYEQYF	TGTGCCAGCAGTCAATCTGGCCAGCGGGGCCTCTCCTACGAGCAGTACTTC
-	TRBJ2-7	14	TRBV27	-	CASSSLDSSYEQYF	TGTGCCAGCAGTTCATTAGACAGCTCCTACGAGCAGTACTTC
TRBD1	TRBJ2-5	15	TRBV9	once	CASSKRTGSQETQYF	TGTGCCAGCAGCAAACGGACAGGGAGTCAAGAGACCCAGTACTTC
-	TRBJ1-1	14	TRBV4-3	-	CASSQDRRGTEAFF	TGCGCCAGCAGCCAAGATAGGAGGGGAACTGAAGCTTTCTTT
TRBD2	TRBJ2-1	18	TRBV7-2	-	CASTPGQGLAYSYNEQFF	TGTGCCAGCACCCCGGGACAAGGACTAGCGTATTCCTACAATGAGCAGTTCTTC
-	TRBJ2-7	13	TRBV6-5	-	CASRPRGGYEQYF	TGTGCCAGCAGACCAAGGGGGGGCTACGAGCAGTACTTC
TRBD1	TRBJ2-1	14	TRBV5-6	-	CASSLTTGDNEQFF	TGTGCCAGCAGCTTGACGACAGGGGACAATGAGCAGTTCTTC
TRBD2	TRBJ2-1	14	TRBV6-6	-	CASRTSGSGNEQFF	TGTGCCAGCAGGACTAGCGGGAGTGGCAATGAGCAGTTCTTC
-	TRBJ2-5	12	TRBV21-1	-	CASMHGGETQYF	TGTGCCAGCATGCATGGGGGGGAGACCCAGTACTTC
-	TRBJ2-5	16	TRBV27	-	CASSHGPHHGEETQYF	TGTGCCAGCTCGCATGGGCCCCACCACGGGGAAGAGACCCAGTACTTC
TRBD1	TRBJ2-7	15	TRBV19	-	CASSTRDRGAYEQYF	TGTGCCAGTAGTACCCGGGACAGGGGCGCCTACGAGCAGTACTTC
-	TRBJ2-7	14	TRBV29-1	once	CSVLARDLAANLLF	TGCAGCGTTTTAGCGCGGGACCTCGCCGCAAATTTGCTCTTC
-	TRBJ1-5	14	TRBV15	-	CATSRAGGNQPQHF	TGTGCCACCAGCAGAGCGGGGGGGAATCAGCCCCAGCATTTT
-	TRBJ1-1	15	TRBV27	-	CASSPRVAVNTEAFF	TGTGCCAGCAGCCCCCGGGTGGCGGTGAACACTGAAGCTTTCTTT
-	TRBJ1-2	18	TRBV15	-	CATSRDRTREGVHYGYTF	TGTGCCACCAGCAGAGATCGTACGAGGGAGGGGGTCCATTATGGCTACACCTTC
-	TRBJ1-5	14	TRBV19	-	CASQQRHGNQPQHF	TGTGCCAGTCAGCAGAGACATGGCAATCAGCCCCAGCATTTT
TRBD2	TRBJ2-2	15	TRBV12-5	-	CASGSGGENTGELFF	TGTGCTAGTGGATCCGGGGGGGAGAACACCGGGGAGCTGTTTTTT
-	TRBJ2-5	14	TRBV4-3	-	CASSQDSKRETQYF	TGCGCCAGCAGCCAAGATTCTAAGAGGGAGACCCAGTACTTC
-	TRBJ2-6	19	TRBV10-2	-	CASSESWRDPSSGANVLTF	TGCGCCAGCAGTGAGTCTTGGCGGGACCCAAGCTCTGGGGCCAACGTCCTGACTTTC
TRBD2	TRBJ2-3	18	TRBV27	-	CASSLSPHGREKTDTQYF	TGTGCCAGCAGTTTATCGCCCCATGGGCGGGAGAAAACAGATACGCAGTATTTT
TRBD2	TRBJ2-1	17	TRBV28	-	CASSLRLAGHLYNEQFF	TGTGCCAGCAGTCTCCGACTAGCGGGACATCTCTACAATGAGCAGTTCTTC
TRBD1	TRBJ2-7	17	TRBV28	-	CASSLDPGGTGAYEQYF	TGTGCCAGCAGCCTCGATCCGGGCGGGACAGGAGCCTACGAGCAGTACTTC
TRBD2	TRBJ2-1	18	TRBV4-3	-	CASSQGRLAGGSYNEQFF	TGCGCCAGCAGCCAAGGGCGTCTAGCGGGGGGCTCCTACAATGAGCAGTTCTTC